These 2 T cell receptor beta chains came from one sample sequenced in a study of regulatory T cells in long-lasting Graves disease. Time point denoted: newly diagnosed GD, antithyroid drugs for less than 3 months. Making the TCR library involved RNA that had been extracted from PBMCs. Through Arm-PCR of CDR3 regions and iRepertoire HTBI primers, TCR beta libraries were built. TCRdb reprocessed the multiplex PCR reads with MiXCR, giving one entry per CDR3 protein. The data contain about 220,000 distinct CDR3 sequences, less than 20% of them singletons. A further study also used this sample, focusing on T cells in Graves' hyperthyroidism and ophthalmopathy.

Sequences were derived from peripheral blood mononuclear cells (PBMCs), sampled at new diagnosis, from a patient treated with antithyroid drugs. The receptors were sampled from a woman between 25 and 40 years old with Graves disease.

As for this clonotype: This may arise from a read error, as a much more abundant clone is one base away. This CDR3 fails to terminate in the conserved phenylalanine or tryptophan, so it likely reflects a read error. This chain joins TRBV12-3 or TRBV12-4 and TRBJ1-6; TRBD1 is a possible D gene (6 bases). V lost 7 bases and J 7 bases, leaving 14 bases between the germline ends. The length of the CDR3 is 14 residues. This chain's CDR3 is CASTTGLNNSPLHL. The CDR3 DNA reads as TGTGCCAGCACCACAGGGCTAAACAATTCACCCCTCCACCTT.

This clonotype showed up many times. The gene calls are TRBV10-3 and TRBJ2-2, with no clear D. Per the germline V gene, CDR1 is ENHRY and CDR2 is SYGVKD. This CDR3 region has 14 residues. Trimming took off 5 bases at V and 2 bases at J, with 9 bases between the two ends. The CDR3 is CAISRGSNTGELFF. In DNA form, the CDR3 reads TGTGCCATCAGTCGTGGATCTAACACCGGGGAGCTGTTTTTT.